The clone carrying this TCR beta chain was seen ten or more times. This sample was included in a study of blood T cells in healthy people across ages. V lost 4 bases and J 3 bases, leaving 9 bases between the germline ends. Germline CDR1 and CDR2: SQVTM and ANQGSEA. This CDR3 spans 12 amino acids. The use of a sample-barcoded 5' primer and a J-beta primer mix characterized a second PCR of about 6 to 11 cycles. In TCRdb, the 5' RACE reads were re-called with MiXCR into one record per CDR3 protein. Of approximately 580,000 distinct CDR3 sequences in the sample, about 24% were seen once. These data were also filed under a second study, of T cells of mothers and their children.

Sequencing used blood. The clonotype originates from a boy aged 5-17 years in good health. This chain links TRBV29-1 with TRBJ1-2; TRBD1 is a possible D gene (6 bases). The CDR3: CSVGDTYYGYTF. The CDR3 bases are TGCAGCGTTGGGGACACCTACTATGGCTACACCTTC.